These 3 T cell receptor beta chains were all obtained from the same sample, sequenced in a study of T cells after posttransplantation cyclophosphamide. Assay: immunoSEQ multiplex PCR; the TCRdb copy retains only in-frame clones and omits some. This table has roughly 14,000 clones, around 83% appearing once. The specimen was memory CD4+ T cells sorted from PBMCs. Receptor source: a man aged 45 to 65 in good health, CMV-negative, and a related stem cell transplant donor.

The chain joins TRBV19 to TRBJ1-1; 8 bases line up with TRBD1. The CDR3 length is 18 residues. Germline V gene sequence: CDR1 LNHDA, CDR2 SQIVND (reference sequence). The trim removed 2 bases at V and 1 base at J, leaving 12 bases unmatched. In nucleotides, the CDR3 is TGTGCCAGTAGTATAAGTCGGGGCAGGGGGCGGGCGAACACTGAAGCTTTCTTT. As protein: CASSISRGRGRANTEAFF.

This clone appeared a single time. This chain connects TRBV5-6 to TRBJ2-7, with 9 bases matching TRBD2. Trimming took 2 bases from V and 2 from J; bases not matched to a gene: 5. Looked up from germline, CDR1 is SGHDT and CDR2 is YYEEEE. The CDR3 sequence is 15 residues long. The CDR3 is CASSFWAGGPYEQYF. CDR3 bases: TGTGCCAGCAGCTTTTGGGCGGGAGGGCCCTACGAGCAGTACTTC.

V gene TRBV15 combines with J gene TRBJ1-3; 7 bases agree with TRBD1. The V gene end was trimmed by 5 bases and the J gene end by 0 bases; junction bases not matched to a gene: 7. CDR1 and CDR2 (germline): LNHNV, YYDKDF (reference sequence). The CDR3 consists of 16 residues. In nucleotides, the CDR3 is TGTGCCACCAGCTTCGACAGGGCTTCCTCTGGAAACACCATATATTTT. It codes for CATSFDRASSGNTIYF.